Following are 8 T cell receptor beta chains from one sample sequenced in a study of blood T cell repertoires in COVID-19. Method: immunoSEQ multiplex PCR; TCRdb's copy keeps in-frame clones and lacks some. This sample has hundreds of thousands of clones, with roughly 89% found just once. Sequencing was done on a sample of PBMCs or T cells enriched from blood (not recorded which). Receptor source: a woman aged 18-29 years who had recovered from COVID-19.

In this sample, this clone turned up a few times. The rearrangement uses TRBV6-6 and TRBJ2-7; weak D call: TRBD2 (5 bases). V lost 6 bases to trimming and J lost 0 bases, with 21 bases between them. The CDR3 sequence is 17 residues long. Germline lookup yields CDR1 MNHNY and CDR2 SVGAGI (reference sequence). The CDR3 DNA reads TGTGCCAGCAGCCGATTTCTAACCCGGGGTACCTCCTACGAGCAGTACTTC. The encoded protein is CASSRFLTRGTSYEQYF.

This chain uses TRBV18 with TRBJ1-2; 7 positions match TRBD1. V trimming: 5 bases; J trimming: 8 bases; junction bases outside the gene matches: 8. The germline CDR1 and CDR2 sequences are KGHSH and LQKENI. CDR3 length: 13 residues. In DNA form, the CDR3 reads TGTGCCAGCTCAGCGCCCACAGGGGTCGGCTACACCTTC. Its translation is CASSAPTGVGYTF.

The gene calls are TRBV5-6 and TRBJ2-3; D may be TRBD2 (7 bases). The V gene lost 3 bases and the J gene lost 4 bases, with 18 bases spanning the gap. Germline V gene sequence: CDR1 SGHDT, CDR2 YYEEEE. The CDR3 is 16 residues long. CDR3 bases: TGTGCCAGCAGCTCCCCGGTCCCGGGGGGCGCAGATACGCAGTATTTT. It specifies CASSSPVPGGADTQYF. Using reference TRBV5-6 and TRBJ2-3 for the parts outside the CDR3, the full variable domain is DAGVTQSPTHLIKTRGQQVTLRCSPKSGHDTVSWYQQALGQGPQFIFQYYEEEERQRGNFPDRFSGHQFPNYSSELNVNALLLGDSALYLCASSSPVPGGADTQYFGPGTRLTVL.

The genes are TRBV6-5 and TRBJ1-2, with no clear D. Germline V CDR1 and CDR2: MNHEY, SVGAGI. The V and J ends lost 6 bases and 6 bases respectively, with 11 bases between them. This CDR3 is 12 amino acids long. The CDR3 DNA reads TGTGCCAGCAGCTCCCAAGCGGATGGCTACACCTTC. It is translated as CASSSQADGYTF.

This clone has just one count. The J gene is TRBJ2-7, the V gene TRBV12-3 or TRBV12-4; the D is unclear. Trimming left V 4 bases short and J 3 bases short, with 7 bases between. This CDR3 comprises 12 residues. The CDR3: CASSSRSYEQYF. The CDR3 nucleotides are TGTGCCAGCAGTTCCCGTAGCTACGAGCAGTACTTC.

The chain uses TRBV4-3 and TRBJ2-5; 11 bases are a match to TRBD2. This CDR3 spans 16 amino acids. The ends lost 1 base at V and 5 bases at J; junction bases unmatched: 6. In germline, CDR1 is LGHNA, CDR2 YSLEER. As DNA, the CDR3 is TGCGCCAGCAGCCAAGGACTAGCGGGGCTCGGGGAGACCCAGTACTTC. The encoded protein is CASSQGLAGLGETQYF.

V is TRBV5-1 and J is TRBJ1-1; D is unclear. Germline V lookup: CDR1 SGHRS, CDR2 YFSETQ. V was cut by 5 bases and J by 11 bases, with 22 bases left in between. The CDR3 runs 14 residues. CDR3 loop: CASSSTDTQAAAFF. Written as DNA, the CDR3 is TGCGCCAGCAGTTCTACTGACACCCAAGCTGCTGCTTTCTTT.

V gene TRBV7-1 combines with J gene TRBJ2-5; TRBD1 matches 8 bases. TRBV7-1 counts as an open reading frame of uncertain function. Trimming took 3 bases from V and 2 from J; bases not matched to a gene: 32. The CDR3 is 24 residues long. The CDR3 coding sequence is TGTGCCAGCAGCTCCATACTCGCCCGGGACAGGCAAGTGGGGAGTGAAATCAGGCAAGAGACCCAGTACTTC. It translates to CASSSILARDRQVGSEIRQETQYF.